This note documents a single TCR beta chain sequence. Germline V lookup: CDR1 SGHTA, CDR2 FQGNSA. V was cut by 3 bases and J by 4 bases, with 10 bases left in between. The CDR3 is 13 amino acids. The data originate from a study of blood T cell repertoires in COVID-19. Study context: Acute and convalescent COVID-19 samples came from the United States, Italy and Spain. Nucleic acid was either cDNA or gDNA, and it came from T cells, B-cell-depleted T cells, or PBMCs.

Per the original data handling: Amplification from reference gene primers served as the basis for estimated nucleated cell counts. The assay was immunoSEQ multiplex PCR, and TCRdb's table has in-frame clones only and misses some. From that table come the V and J calls and clone size; the DNA was used to work out D and trimming. Of about 99,000 clones in the sample, 80% to 85% were seen once. The receptor was isolated from a man between 65 and 79 years old with active or convalescent COVID-19. The V call is TRBV7-2, the J call TRBJ2-7, with D perhaps TRBD1 (6 bases). The sample was peripheral blood. In DNA, the CDR3 is TGTGCCAGCAGCTTTGGGGGCCAGTACGAGCAGTACTTC. This gives the protein CASSFGGQYEQYF.